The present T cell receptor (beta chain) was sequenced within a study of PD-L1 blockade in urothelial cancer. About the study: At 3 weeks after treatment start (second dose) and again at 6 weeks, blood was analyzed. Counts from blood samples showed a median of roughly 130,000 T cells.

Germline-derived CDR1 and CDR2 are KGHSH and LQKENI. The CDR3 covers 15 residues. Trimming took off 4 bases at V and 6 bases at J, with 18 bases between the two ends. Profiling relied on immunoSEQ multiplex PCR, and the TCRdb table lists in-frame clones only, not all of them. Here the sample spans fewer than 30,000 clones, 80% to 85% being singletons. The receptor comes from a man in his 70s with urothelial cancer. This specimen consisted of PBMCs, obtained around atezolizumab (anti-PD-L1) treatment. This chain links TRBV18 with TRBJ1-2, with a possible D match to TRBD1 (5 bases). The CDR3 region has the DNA TGTGCCAGCTCACAGGGCGGGACCGGCCGAGATGGCTACACCTTC. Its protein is CASSQGGTGRDGYTF.